This TCR beta chain was documented in a study of early T cells in non-severe SARS-CoV-2 infection (dated by TCRdb to about 2021). In terms of the full investigation: Bulk RNA from unsorted whole blood was used for TCR sequencing, so alpha and beta chains could not be paired.

Results and caveats for the whole study, not just this receptor: VDJdb matching was skewed toward anti-spike CD8 responses and likely underestimated virus-specific expansions by missing private and CD4 specificities.

This clonotype was seen a few times. The antigen this receptor binds is unknown. No base-level quality is on record; no much larger clone is a single base apart. The V end loses 4 bases and the J end loses 4 bases, and a stretch of 20 bases separates them. The germline V gene encodes CDR1 SGHRS and CDR2 YFSETQ. The CDR3 covers 16 residues, taking in both the cysteine and the phenylalanine. Only the CDR3 portion is preserved as DNA: 48 bases, with reading frame beginning at the first base. Libraries were built with 5' RACE. Instrument used: NextSeq 500. Unique molecular identifiers were attached to individual cDNA molecules in the TCR library protocol so that sequencing error and PCR bias could be corrected. Sequencing covered both TCR alpha and beta chains, and within each sample the abundances of alpha and beta sequences were tightly co-correlated. Regarding the original processing steps: V gene, J gene and CDR3 annotation of TCR sequences was performed with Decombinator V4. Expanded TCRs were defined as changing significantly between any two time points under a Poisson model with p below 0.0001. TCR abundances were normalised to the total number of TCRs sequenced per sample and expressed as counts per million. MAIT TCRs were defined by TRAV1-2 paired with TRAJ12, TRAJ20 or TRAJ33, and iNKT TCRs by TRAV10 paired with TRAJ18. VDJdb, accessed on 1 November 2021, was searched for TCRs annotated for CMV, EBV and SARS-CoV-2, and TCRs annotated for more than one antigen were excluded. TCRdb cleaned the public reads at Q25 with fastp, built clones with MiXCR and kept in-frame beta chains. Every CDR3 protein is listed once, alongside the most common genes and DNA of its rows. It is TCRdb's table, rather than the study itself, that gives the V and J calls and clone size. A total of 88,000 or so distinct CDR3 sequences appear in this sample, 15% of them only once. Together, the top ten hold less than 7% of the sample.

This was a case-control study nested in a cohort of healthcare workers in London, UK, who had nasopharyngeal swab PCR tests and blood samples taken every week. Healthcare workers were recruited during the week of the UK lockdown, between 23 and 31 March 2020, and followed weekly for up to 16 weeks. This sequence uses TRBV5-1 and TRBJ1-2, with no D gene named confidently. The source is an adult who was a healthcare worker with PCR-confirmed SARS-CoV-2 infection or an uninfected control (not recorded which). The sequencing sample was made of whole blood. The nucleotide sequence reads as follows: TGCGCCAGCAGCCCCGAAGACGGCATCGGTGCCTATGGCTACACCTTC. The translation is CASSPEDGIGAYGYTF.